These 5 T cell receptor beta chains share one sample of origin, sequenced in a study of breast tumors, draining lymph nodes, adjacent tissues. Samples came from axillary lymph nodes draining the breast cancer. TCRdb reprocessed the multiplex PCR reads via MiXCR and lists one record per CDR3 protein. The sample yields approximately 140,000 distinct CDR3 sequences, around a third seen once. Sequencing was done on a sample of axillary lymph node tissue. These receptors came from a female donor with breast cancer. Some clones in this sample may be carry-over from other donors' samples.

This clonotype was recorded at least ten times. The V gene is TRBV19, the J gene TRBJ1-2; no clear D. Trimming pared 5 bases from V and 4 bases from J, leaving 8 bases between. Germline V gene sequence: CDR1 LNHDA, CDR2 SQIVND (reference sequence). There are 12 residues in the CDR3. The CDR3 DNA sequence: TGTGCCAGTAGTGGGCAGGCCTATGGCTACACCTTC. Amino acids: CASSGQAYGYTF.

This clonotype came up many times. The V call is TRBV19, the J call TRBJ1-5, with a weak D call TRBD1 (6 bases). Germline CDR1 is LNHDA and CDR2 is SQIVND (reference sequence). This CDR3 comprises 15 residues. Trimming stripped 5 bases from V and 1 base from J, with 12 bases between. The CDR3 DNA reads as TGTGCCAGTAGTGGGGGGCAAGGGAGCAATCAGCCCCAGCATTTT. This codes for CASSGGQGSNQPQHF.

Note on this clonotype: A single base separates this from a much larger clone, so it may be a read error. The V call is TRBV12-3 or TRBV12-4, the J call TRBJ2-5; the D gene is possibly TRBD2 (6 bases). This CDR3 region has 13 residues. V was shortened by 3 bases and J by 2 bases, with 7 bases between the two germline ends. CDR3 nucleotides: TGTGCCAGCAGTTTCGGGGGTCAAGAGACCCAGTACTTC. This encodes CASSFGGQETQYF.

This chain uses TRBV28 with TRBJ2-3; D remains ambiguous. Germline assignment: CDR1 MDHEN and CDR2 SYDVKM. The CDR3 spans 13 residues. V was clipped by 6 bases and J by 2 bases, with 9 bases between them. This chain's CDR3 is CASSPPDTDTQYF. CDR3 nucleotides: TGTGCCAGCAGCCCCCCAGACACAGATACGCAGTATTTT.

This chain joins TRBV12-3 or TRBV12-4 and TRBJ1-1; maybe TRBD1 (6 bases). The length of the CDR3 is 12 residues. The V end was cut by 3 bases, the J end by 7 bases, with 9 bases between. The chain's CDR3 is CASSFGDIEAFF. DNA of the CDR3: TGTGCCAGCAGTTTCGGGGACATTGAAGCTTTCTTT.